The clone carrying this TCR beta chain has a handful of counts. Its cognate antigen is unknown. The sample comes from a study of T-cell reconstitution after alpha-beta-depleted transplantation in children. Study-wide results and caveats: By one year post-transplant, T-cell counts and diversity largely arose from T cells that were newly produced. Two months or so post-transplant, alpha-beta T cells reportedly derived from several hundred expanded graft clones. Recipient T cells and thymic progenitors that survived gave rise to the high TCRbeta diversity observed at day 60 in some patients.

Unique molecular identifiers were used to barcode this TCRbeta library. TCRdb re-derived calls from the PCR reads in MiXCR, one entry per CDR3 protein. The repertoire holds about 870,000 distinct CDR3 sequences, with approximately 15% as singletons. This CDR3 region has 18 residues. The germline CDR1 and CDR2 sequences are SGHAT and FQNNGV. The V and J ends lost 4 bases and 4 bases, in that order; junction bases with no gene match: 16. The sequence was collected from a male patient younger than 18 who had a stem cell transplant for acute lymphoblastic leukemia, so the T cells may come from the graft donor. Source: PBMCs, mostly from graft donor cells, taken 360 days after TCRalphabeta/CD19-depleted stem cell transplant. This chain connects TRBV11-2 to TRBJ2-1; 7 nucleotides agree with TRBD2. CDR3 sequence (DNA): TGTGCCAGCAGCTCCGGCCTGACCCGGGACTATGGGTACAATGAGCAGTTCTTC. Amino acids: CASSSGLTRDYGYNEQFF.